The rows below give T cell receptor beta chains drawn from one sample of a study of cytomegalovirus exposure and HLA in healthy donors. Profiling relied on immunoSEQ multiplex PCR, and the TCRdb table lists in-frame clones only, not all of them. The sample lists some 77,000 clones; about 94% were seen once. Material for sequencing was PBMCs. These receptor sequences come from a man aged 18 to 30 in good health and CMV-seropositive. Both conserved end residues are part of each CDR3. The order of the fields is V gene, J gene, CDR3 length, D gene, clone size, CDR3 protein, CDR3 DNA. The D gene is left open where the match is weak. Expanded clones get a size class; other rows say once, few or many, or leave the size out.

V: TRBV30; J: TRBJ2-5; length: 14; D: .; size: .; CDR3: CAWRVGGASETQYF; DNA: TGTGCCTGGAGAGTTGGGGGGGCGTCGGAGACCCAGTACTTC
V: TRBV5-6; J: TRBJ2-1; length: 16; D: TRBD2; size: .; CDR3: CASSLGVAGAYNEQFF; DNA: TGTGCCAGCAGCTTGGGGGTAGCGGGAGCGTACAATGAGCAGTTCTTC
V: TRBV7-3; J: TRBJ2-3; length: 14; D: TRBD2; size: once; CDR3: CASSPSGGKDTQYF; DNA: TGTGCCAGCAGCCCTAGCGGGGGCAAAGATACGCAGTATTTT
V: TRBV7-2; J: TRBJ2-5; length: 14; D: TRBD2; size: .; CDR3: CASSFRGGQETQYF; DNA: TGTGCCAGCAGCTTCCGGGGGGGCCAAGAGACCCAGTACTTC
V: TRBV5-1; J: TRBJ1-2; length: 14; D: .; size: .; CDR3: CASSITGTNYGYTF; DNA: TGCGCCAGCAGCATTACAGGGACTAACTATGGCTACACCTTC
V: TRBV6-1; J: TRBJ2-7; length: 14; D: TRBD2; size: .; CDR3: CASSEQSGTYEQYF; DNA: TGTGCCAGCAGTGAACAGAGCGGGACCTACGAGCAGTACTTC
V: TRBV19; J: TRBJ1-2; length: 13; D: TRBD1; size: .; CDR3: CASSFRGDYGYTF; DNA: TGTGCCAGTAGTTTCAGGGGGGACTATGGCTACACCTTC
V: TRBV7-6; J: TRBJ1-1; length: 14; D: .; size: .; CDR3: CASSLGQGNTEAFF; DNA: TGTGCCAGCAGCTTAGGTCAGGGAAACACTGAAGCTTTCTTT
V: TRBV4-1; J: TRBJ2-3; length: 14; D: .; size: .; CDR3: CASSQLSSTDTQYF; DNA: TGCGCCAGCAGCCAACTCTCTAGCACAGATACGCAGTATTTT
V: TRBV6-6; J: TRBJ2-5; length: 15; D: .; size: .; CDR3: CASSLGTAAGKTQYF; DNA: TGTGCCAGCAGCCTCGGGACAGCGGCGGGGAAGACCCAGTACTTC
V: TRBV2; J: TRBJ2-1; length: 15; D: .; size: .; CDR3: CASSDDTRSYNEQFF; DNA: TGTGCCAGCAGCGACGACACGCGCTCCTACAATGAGCAGTTCTTC
V: TRBV4-2; J: TRBJ2-7; length: 17; D: TRBD2; size: .; CDR3: CASSQVRVGGEVGEQYF; DNA: TGTGCCAGCAGCCAAGTTCGTGTGGGGGGGGAGGTTGGCGAGCAGTACTTC
V: TRBV6-1; J: TRBJ1-2; length: 13; D: .; size: .; CDR3: CASSVSDSYGYTF; DNA: TGTGCCAGCAGTGTAAGTGACAGCTATGGCTACACCTTC
V: TRBV15; J: TRBJ1-1; length: 14; D: .; size: .; CDR3: CATSSQVKNTEAFF; DNA: TGTGCCACCAGCAGCCAGGTAAAGAACACTGAAGCTTTCTTT
V: TRBV27; J: TRBJ1-4; length: 13; D: .; size: .; CDR3: CASRTIEGGKLFF; DNA: TGTGCCAGCAGGACCATTGAGGGTGGAAAACTGTTTTTT
V: TRBV19; J: TRBJ2-7; length: 15; D: TRBD2; size: .; CDR3: CASSISTSGSYEQYF; DNA: TGTGCCAGTAGTATATCGACTAGCGGGAGTTACGAGCAGTACTTC
V: TRBV18; J: TRBJ2-2; length: 15; D: TRBD1; size: .; CDR3: CASSSRDRGTGELFF; DNA: TGTGCCAGCTCGTCCCGGGACAGGGGAACCGGGGAGCTGTTTTTT
V: TRBV5-6; J: TRBJ1-2; length: 11; D: .; size: .; CDR3: CASSWGGGYTF; DNA: TGTGCCAGCAGCTGGGGGGGTGGCTACACCTTC
V: TRBV5-4; J: TRBJ2-3; length: 15; D: TRBD1; size: .; CDR3: CASSIQGARTDTQYF; DNA: TGTGCCAGCAGCATACAGGGGGCACGCACAGATACGCAGTATTTT
V: TRBV5-1; J: TRBJ2-1; length: 14; D: .; size: .; CDR3: CASSLMAATNEQFF; DNA: TGCGCCAGCAGCTTGATGGCGGCAACCAATGAGCAGTTCTTC
V: TRBV25-1; J: TRBJ2-5; length: 17; D: TRBD2; size: .; CDR3: CASSAQLWTSGQETQYF; DNA: TGTGCCAGCAGTGCCCAACTCTGGACTAGCGGGCAAGAGACCCAGTACTTC
V: TRBV6-5; J: TRBJ2-5; length: 13; D: .; size: few; CDR3: CAVTGGGGETQYF; DNA: TGTGCCGTGACCGGGGGAGGGGGAGAGACCCAGTACTTC
V: TRBV25-1; J: TRBJ1-6; length: 15; D: .; size: few; CDR3: CASSEYARDDPPLHF; DNA: TGTGCCAGCAGTGAATATGCCAGGGATGATCCACCCCTCCACTTT
V: TRBV4-1; J: TRBJ2-2; length: 15; D: .; size: .; CDR3: CASSQLTGPTGELFF; DNA: TGCGCCAGCAGCCAACTCACTGGGCCTACAGGGGAGCTGTTTTTT
V: TRBV30; J: TRBJ2-7; length: 12; D: .; size: .; CDR3: CAWSVGVREQYF; DNA: TGTGCCTGGAGTGTAGGGGTAAGGGAGCAGTACTTC
V: TRBV5-1; J: TRBJ2-7; length: 14; D: .; size: .; CDR3: CASSLSQGNYEQYF; DNA: TGCGCCAGCAGCTTGAGTCAGGGAAACTACGAGCAGTACTTC
V: TRBV29-1; J: TRBJ2-1; length: 11; D: .; size: .; CDR3: CSVAGISEAFF; DNA: TGCAGCGTGGCCGGGATCAGCGAAGCGTTCTTC
V: TRBV5-1; J: TRBJ1-1; length: 13; D: .; size: .; CDR3: CASSRTANTEAFF; DNA: TGCGCCAGCAGCCGGACAGCGAACACTGAAGCTTTCTTT
V: TRBV10-3; J: TRBJ2-7; length: 19; D: TRBD2; size: once; CDR3: CAISVGPTGRTRSGYEQYF; DNA: TGTGCCATCAGTGTTGGGCCCACCGGAAGGACTAGAAGCGGTTACGAGCAGTACTTC
V: TRBV5-4; J: TRBJ2-7; length: 14; D: .; size: .; CDR3: CASRVHPSSYEQYF; DNA: TGTGCCAGCAGGGTACACCCAAGCTCCTACGAGCAGTACTTC
V: TRBV2; J: TRBJ1-2; length: 15; D: .; size: once; CDR3: CASSVPGFDDYGYTF; DNA: TGTGCCAGCAGTGTACCGGGGTTTGATGACTATGGCTACACCTTC
V: TRBV11-2; J: TRBJ2-7; length: 14; D: TRBD1; size: .; CDR3: CASSLGTGGHEQYF; DNA: TGTGCCAGCAGCTTGGGGACAGGGGGCCACGAGCAGTACTTC
V: TRBV7-8; J: TRBJ2-5; length: 16; D: TRBD2; size: .; CDR3: CASSLKLAGGWETQYF; DNA: TGTGCCAGCAGCTTAAAACTAGCGGGAGGATGGGAGACCCAGTACTTC